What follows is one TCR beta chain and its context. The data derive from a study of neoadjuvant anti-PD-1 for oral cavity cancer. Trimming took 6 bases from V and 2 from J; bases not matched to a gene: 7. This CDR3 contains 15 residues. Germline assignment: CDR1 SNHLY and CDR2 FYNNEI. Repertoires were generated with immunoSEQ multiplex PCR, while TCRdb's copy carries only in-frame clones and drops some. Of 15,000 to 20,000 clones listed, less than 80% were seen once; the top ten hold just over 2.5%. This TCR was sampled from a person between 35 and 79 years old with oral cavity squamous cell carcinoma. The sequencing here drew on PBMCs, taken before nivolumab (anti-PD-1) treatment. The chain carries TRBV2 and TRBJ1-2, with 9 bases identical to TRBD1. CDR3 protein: CASRRGQGGNYGYTF. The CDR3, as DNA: TGTGCCAGCAGGAGGGGACAGGGAGGGAACTATGGCTACACCTTC.